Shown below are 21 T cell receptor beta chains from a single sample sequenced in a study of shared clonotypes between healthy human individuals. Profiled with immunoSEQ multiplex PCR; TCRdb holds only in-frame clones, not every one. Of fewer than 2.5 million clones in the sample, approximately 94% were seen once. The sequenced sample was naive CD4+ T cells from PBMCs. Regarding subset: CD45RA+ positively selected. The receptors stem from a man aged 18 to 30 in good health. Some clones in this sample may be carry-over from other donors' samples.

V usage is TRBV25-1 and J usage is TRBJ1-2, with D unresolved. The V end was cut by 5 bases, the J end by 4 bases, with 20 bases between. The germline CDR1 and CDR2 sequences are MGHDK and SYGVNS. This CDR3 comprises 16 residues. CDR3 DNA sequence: TGTGCCAGCAGTCCTCCACCGGGTAGAGTCTCCTATGGCTACACCTTC. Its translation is CASSPPPGRVSYGYTF.

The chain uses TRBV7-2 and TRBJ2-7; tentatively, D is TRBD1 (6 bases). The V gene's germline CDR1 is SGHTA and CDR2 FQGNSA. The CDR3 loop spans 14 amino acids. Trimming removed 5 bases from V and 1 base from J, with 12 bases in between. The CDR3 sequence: CASSLLTGSYEQYF. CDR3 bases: TGTGCCAGCAGCCTCCTGACAGGTTCCTACGAGCAGTACTTC.

CDR3 region: CASSLARGPGELFF. The CDR3 coding sequence is TGTGCCAGCAGCTTAGCCAGGGGCCCCGGGGAGCTGTTTTTT. V gene TRBV7-2 combines with J gene TRBJ2-2, with D tentatively TRBD1 (6 bases). In germline, CDR1 is SGHTA, CDR2 FQGNSA. The CDR3 is made up of 14 amino acids. Trimming cost V 0 bases and J 6 bases, with 8 bases left between them. The whole variable domain, filled in from reference TRBV7-2 and TRBJ2-2, reads GAGVSQSPSNKVTEKGKDVELRCDPISGHTALYWYRQSLGQGLEFLIYFQGNSAPDKSGLPSDRFSAERTGGSVSTLTIQRTQQEDSAVYLCASSLARGPGELFFGEGSRLTVL.

CDR3 bases: TGTGCCAGCACCGCAAGCTCTGGAAACACCATATATTTT. Amino acid sequence: CASTASSGNTIYF. V and J are TRBV6-1 and TRBJ1-3; D remains unclear. Germline V lookup: CDR1 MNHNS, CDR2 SASEGT. The V end lost 7 bases, the J end lost 0 bases, and 7 bases lay between the germline ends. The CDR3 loop spans 13 amino acids.

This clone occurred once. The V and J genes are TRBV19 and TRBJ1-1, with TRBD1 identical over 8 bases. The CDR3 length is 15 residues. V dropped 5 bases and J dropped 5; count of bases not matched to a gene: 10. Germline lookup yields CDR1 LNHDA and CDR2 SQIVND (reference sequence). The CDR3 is CASSPLDRGNTEAFF. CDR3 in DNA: TGTGCCAGTAGTCCGCTCGACAGGGGTAATACTGAAGCTTTCTTT. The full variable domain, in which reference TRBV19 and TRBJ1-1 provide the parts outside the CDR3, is DGGITQSPKYLFRKEGQNVTLSCEQNLNHDAMYWYRQDPGQGLRLIYYSQIVNDFQKGDIAEGYSVSREKKESFPLTVTSAQKNPTAFYLCASSPLDRGNTEAFFGQGTRLTVV.

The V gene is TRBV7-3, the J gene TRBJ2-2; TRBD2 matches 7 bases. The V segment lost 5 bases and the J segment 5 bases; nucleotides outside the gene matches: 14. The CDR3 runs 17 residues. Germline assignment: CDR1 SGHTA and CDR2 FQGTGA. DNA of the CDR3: TGTGCCAGCAGCGCCCATGCAGCTCTAGCGGAAACCGGGGAGCTGTTTTTT. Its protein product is CASSAHAALAETGELFF. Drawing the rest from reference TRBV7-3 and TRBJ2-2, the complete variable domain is GAGVSQTPSNKVTEKGKYVELRCDPISGHTALYWYRQSLGQGPEFLIYFQGTGAADDSGLPNDRFFAVRPEGSVSTLKIQRTERGDSAVYLCASSAHAALAETGELFFGEGSRLTVL.

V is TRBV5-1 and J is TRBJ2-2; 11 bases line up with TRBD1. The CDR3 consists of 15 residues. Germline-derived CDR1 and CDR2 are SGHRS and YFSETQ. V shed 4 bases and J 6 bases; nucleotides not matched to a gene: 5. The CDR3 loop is CASSGAGQGAGELFF. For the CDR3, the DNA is TGCGCCAGCAGCGGAGCGGGACAGGGGGCCGGGGAGCTGTTTTTT. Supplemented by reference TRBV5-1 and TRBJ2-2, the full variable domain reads KAGVTQTPRYLIKTRGQQVTLSCSPISGHRSVSWYQQTPGQGLQFLFEYFSETQRNKGNFPGRFSGRQFSNSRSEMNVSTLELGDSALYLCASSGAGQGAGELFFGEGSRLTVL.

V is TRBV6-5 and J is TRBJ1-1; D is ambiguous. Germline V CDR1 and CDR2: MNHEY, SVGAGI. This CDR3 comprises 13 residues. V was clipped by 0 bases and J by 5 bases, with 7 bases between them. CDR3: CASSYSEWTEAFF. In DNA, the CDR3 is TGTGCCAGCAGTTACTCGGAGTGGACTGAAGCTTTCTTT.

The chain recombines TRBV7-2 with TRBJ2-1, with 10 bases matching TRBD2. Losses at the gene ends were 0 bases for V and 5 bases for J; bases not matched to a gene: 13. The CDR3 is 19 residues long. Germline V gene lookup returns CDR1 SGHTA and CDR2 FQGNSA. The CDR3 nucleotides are TGTGCCAGCAGCTTAGCTGGGACTAGCGTCGGGAGGTCTCACAATGAGCAGTTCTTC. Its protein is CASSLAGTSVGRSHNEQFF.

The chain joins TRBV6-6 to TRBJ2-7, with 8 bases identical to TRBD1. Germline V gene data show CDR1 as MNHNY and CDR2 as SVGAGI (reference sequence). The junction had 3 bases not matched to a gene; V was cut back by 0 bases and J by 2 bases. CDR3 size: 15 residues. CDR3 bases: TGTGCCAGCAGTTACTCGTCAGGGGGCACCTACGAGCAGTACTTC. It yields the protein CASSYSSGGTYEQYF.

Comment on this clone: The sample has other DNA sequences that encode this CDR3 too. The CDR3 DNA reads as TGTGCCAGCAGTGTACAGGGATTGAACACTGAAGCTTTCTTT. Amino acid sequence: CASSVQGLNTEAFF. This chain links TRBV2 with TRBJ1-1; weak D call: TRBD1 (6 bases). CDR1 is SNHLY, CDR2 FYNNEI, per germline. The CDR3 sequence is 14 residues long. The ends were cut back, 4 bases at V and 0 bases at J, with 9 bases in the middle.

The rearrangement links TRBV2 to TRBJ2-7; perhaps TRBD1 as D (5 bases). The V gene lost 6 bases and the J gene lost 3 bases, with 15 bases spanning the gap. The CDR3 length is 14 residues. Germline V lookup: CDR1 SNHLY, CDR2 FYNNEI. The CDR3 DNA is TGTGCCAGCAGCCCCCGGACACAACTCTACGAGCAGTACTTC. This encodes CASSPRTQLYEQYF.

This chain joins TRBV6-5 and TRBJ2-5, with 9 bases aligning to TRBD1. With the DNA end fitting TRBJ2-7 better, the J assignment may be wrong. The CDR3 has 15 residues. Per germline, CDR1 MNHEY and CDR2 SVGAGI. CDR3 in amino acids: CASSHRRTGAYEQYF. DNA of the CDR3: TGTGCCAGCAGCCACCGCCGGACAGGGGCCTACGAGCAGTACTTC.

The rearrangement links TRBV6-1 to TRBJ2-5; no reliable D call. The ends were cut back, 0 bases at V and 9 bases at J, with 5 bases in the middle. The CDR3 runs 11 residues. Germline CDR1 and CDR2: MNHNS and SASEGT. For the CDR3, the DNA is TGTGCCAGCAGTGAAGCAGGCCCCCAGTACTTC. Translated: CASSEAGPQYF.

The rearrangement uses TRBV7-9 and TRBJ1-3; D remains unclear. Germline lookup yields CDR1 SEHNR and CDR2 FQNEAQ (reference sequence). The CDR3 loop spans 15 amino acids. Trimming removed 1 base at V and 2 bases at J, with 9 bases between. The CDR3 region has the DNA TGTGCCAGCAGCTTAGGGGCGCAGGCTGGAAACACCATATATTTT. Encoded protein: CASSLGAQAGNTIYF.

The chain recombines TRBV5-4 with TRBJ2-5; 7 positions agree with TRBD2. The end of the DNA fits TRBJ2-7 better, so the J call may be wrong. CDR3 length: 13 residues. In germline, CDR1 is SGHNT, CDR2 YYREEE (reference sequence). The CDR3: CASSPGGSYEQYF. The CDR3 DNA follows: TGTGCCAGCAGCCCGGGGGGCTCCTACGAGCAGTACTTC.

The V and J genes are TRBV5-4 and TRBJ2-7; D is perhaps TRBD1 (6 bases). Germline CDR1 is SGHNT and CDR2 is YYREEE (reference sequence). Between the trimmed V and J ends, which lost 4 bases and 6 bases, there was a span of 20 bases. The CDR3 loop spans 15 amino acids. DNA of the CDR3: TGTGCCAGCAGCAGGGACACTCAGACCCCTTCCGAGCAGTACTTC. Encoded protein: CASSRDTQTPSEQYF.

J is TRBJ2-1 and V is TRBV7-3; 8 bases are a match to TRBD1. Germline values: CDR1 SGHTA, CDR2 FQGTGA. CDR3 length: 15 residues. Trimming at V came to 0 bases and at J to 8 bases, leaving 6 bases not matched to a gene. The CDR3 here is CASSLTGQGYDEQFF. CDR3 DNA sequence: TGTGCCAGCAGCTTAACAGGACAGGGTTACGATGAGCAGTTCTTC.

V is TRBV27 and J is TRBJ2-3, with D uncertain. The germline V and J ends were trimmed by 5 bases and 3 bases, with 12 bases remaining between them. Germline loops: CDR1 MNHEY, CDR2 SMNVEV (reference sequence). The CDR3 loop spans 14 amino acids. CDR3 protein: CASSPHLGTDTQYF. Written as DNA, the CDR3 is TGTGCCAGCAGTCCCCACCTCGGAACAGATACGCAGTATTTT.

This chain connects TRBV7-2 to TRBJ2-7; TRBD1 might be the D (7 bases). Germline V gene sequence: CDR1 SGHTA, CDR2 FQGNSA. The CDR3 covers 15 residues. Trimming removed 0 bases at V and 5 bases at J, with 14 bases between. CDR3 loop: CASSLAGRGVNEQYF. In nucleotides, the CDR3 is TGTGCCAGCAGCTTAGCGGGCAGGGGGGTCAACGAGCAGTACTTC.

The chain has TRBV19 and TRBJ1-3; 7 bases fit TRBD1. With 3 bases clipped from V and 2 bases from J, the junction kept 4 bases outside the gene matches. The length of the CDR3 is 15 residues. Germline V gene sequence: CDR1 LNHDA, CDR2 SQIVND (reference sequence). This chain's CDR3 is CASSMGQGAGNTIYF. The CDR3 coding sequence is TGTGCCAGTAGTATGGGGCAGGGGGCTGGAAACACCATATATTTT.